Given below is one TCR beta chain in context. This clone was seen once. Its antigen is currently not known. Base-call qualities are not available, and no considerably larger clone is one nucleotide away. The sample originates from a study of cytomegalovirus exposure and HLA in healthy donors (dated 2017 in TCRdb). For context, the study as a whole: An earlier analysis of approximately 600 of the donors reported more than 250 Gb of sequence data and some 120 million unique TCR beta sequences from around 200 million T cells. About 310 gigabases of sequencing data and tens of millions of unique TCR sequences were included in an early release covering 500 to 750 HLA-typed donors. Of the 398 genotyped donors, 65% to 90% were placed in the genetic ancestry cluster associated with self-reported Caucasian donors. The aim of the study was to test whether cataloging public T cell receptors could identify signatures of past pathogen exposure. Using immunosequencing, the study profiled T cell repertoires from 550 to 750 subjects and related those repertoires to cytomegalovirus serostatus. Along with the roughly 670-subject first cohort, a separate validation cohort of some 130 different subjects was used. High-throughput TCR immunosequencing, statistical association of individual TCRs with disease status, and machine learning were combined to predict cytomegalovirus infection status. A later analysis re-examined previously published TCR beta repertoires from several hundred donors and added high-resolution HLA genotyping to investigate patterns of TCR occurrence. The later analysis used no new phenotypic data to find candidate immune exposures, relying instead on TCR beta sequences and their occurrence across donors. An earlier analysis of 587 of the donors used high-throughput TCR beta sequencing to judge whether each TCR beta V gene segment behaved as functional or pseudogenic. Donor age, sex, ethnicity and CMV serostatus were collected together with the repertoire data. A later genetic analysis took genome-wide SNP genotypes for 398 of the 666 donors and used that subset as a discovery cohort. Every discovery cohort repertoire had been produced on one sequencing platform. Class I and class II HLA loci were covered by the typing at four-digit resolution. The number of typed donors differed by locus: about 620-630 for A, B, C, DRB1 and DQB1; 522 for DQA1; fewer than 610 for DPA1; and 400 to 480 for DPB1. Because of strong linkage in the cohort, four to six DR-DQ haplotypes were treated as single units for association and clustering. On average, about 200,000 unique TCR beta nucleotide sequences were sequenced per donor among 350 to 400 genotyped donors of the cohort, with roughly 19% of those sequences being non-productive. Results the study describes overall, beyond this receptor: Roughly uniform sequencing depth across donors was assumed in presence/absence analyses, although this assumption may not hold. A few of the identified cytomegalovirus-associated TCR beta chains were confirmed in vitro to be specific for cytomegalovirus antigens. When HLA alleles, especially DR and DQ, strongly co-occurred, TCR associations were difficult to assign to individual alleles. The authors suggested that the approach could potentially be extended to other disease states and immunological phenotypes. The sequencing pipeline was judged likely to have produced a cluster of highly shared sequence variants as a technical artifact. A later analysis reported that several top co-occurrence clusters appeared linked to parvovirus B19, influenza, CMV and Epstein-Barr virus. HLA typing was unavailable for some donors at each locus, so association tests used only the typed subset. Correlated functional status among segregating V segments might be attributable to linkage disequilibrium, but an unknown experimental factor could not be ruled out. According to a later analysis, TCR association rates differed among HLA loci, with DRB1 alleles showing the most associated TCRs and HLA-C alleles showing the fewest. In a later analysis, most CMV-associated TCR beta chains were found to appear HLA-restricted, with HLA associations seemingly driven largely by CMV exposure. A later analysis found that HLA-associated TCR beta chains were more clonally expanded and had lower generation probabilities than equally common non-associated chains. In a later genetic analysis, fewer N-insertions in productive TCRs were reported among donors in an Asian-associated ancestry cluster than the approximately 710-donor mean. A total of fewer than 200 TCR beta chains were listed by the study as associated with cytomegalovirus. The 87-base-pair reads could not distinguish some IMGT-functional V segments, including TRBV6-2 and TRBV6-3, so those segments were excluded. At a false discovery rate of 0.05, a later analysis linked under 20,000 TCR beta sequences to specific HLA alleles. CMV serostatus was the only immune exposure information available for the cohort. Across donors, most TCR sequences were observed very rarely, whereas some public TCRs were present in many individuals. A further reported finding was that TCR beta sequences accurately predicted the HLA-A and HLA-B alleles for most subjects in the first cohort. In a later genetic analysis, a missense DCLRE1C variant was associated with V-gene and J-gene trimming of TCR beta chains, and the association was replicated in an independent cohort. This cohort had only TCR beta chains sequenced, and the lack of alpha or paired-chain data limited which features could be detected. The earlier analysis of approximately 590 of the donors excluded roughly 17 rarely observed V segments, including chromosome 9 orphons, because counts were too low. In an earlier analysis of some 500 of the donors, most TCR beta V segments were observed in productive rearrangements about 90% or about 30% of the time, broadly matching IMGT annotations. Cytomegalovirus status was reported to be diagnosed by the classifier with high specificity and sensitivity in both the original and validation cohorts.

CDR1 and CDR2 are read off the germline V gene as SGHVS and FQNEAQ. V ends up 7 bases short and J 3 bases short, with an unmatched junction base count of 13. From the cysteine up to the phenylalanine, the CDR3 has a length of 17 residues. CDR3 DNA only is kept here, 51 bases in frame from base 1. In total, approximately 610 healthy bone marrow donors made up the cohort. At the time of sampling, every cohort member was nominally healthy, though immune exposures that went unrecorded were likely present. The donor tested CMV seronegative and was one of the 352 seronegative cohort members. Each donor provided a peripheral blood sample, and peripheral blood mononuclear cells were used for TCR beta sequencing. The Qiagen DNeasy Blood Extraction Kit was used to extract genomic DNA from the blood cell samples. The library came from the immunoSEQ multiplex PCR assay. For the multiplex PCR, a mixture combining 60 forward primers for TCR Vbeta segments and 13 reverse primers for TCR Jbeta segments was used. The CDR3 region of rearranged TCR beta genes was amplified from genomic DNA by a multiplex PCR assay. Amplified TCR beta libraries were sequenced as 87-base-pair reads on the Illumina HiSeq System. In the source study's methods: Across the roughly 600 repertoires, a later analysis counted 75 million to 90 million unique TCR beta chains, around 10 million of which were shared by at least two donors. Raw reads were error-corrected and collapsed into unique sequences by a nearest-neighbor algorithm in which closely related sequences were merged to remove PCR and sequencing errors. CDR3 sequences were aligned to IMGT reference sequences to assign V, D and J gene segments. For a sequence to be retained, a match of at least six nucleotides was required to both a V gene segment and a J gene segment. A rearrangement counted as productive if the CDR3 had no stop codons and remained in frame with V and J, and every other rearrangement counted as non-productive. CDR3 was defined by IMGT convention, running from the second conserved V-encoded cysteine to the conserved J-encoded phenylalanine. Sequences without an unambiguous match to a single V gene segment were excluded from the earlier analysis of 450 to 650 of the donors. In an earlier analysis of around 600 of the donors, V segments were called functional above 56.7% productive rearrangements and were called segregating when the between-donor standard deviation exceeded 5%. To diagnose cytomegalovirus status from the catalog of TCR beta chain sequences, a statistical classification framework was built. In a later analysis, TCR nucleotide sequences were compared against IMGT/GENE-DB human TR gene sequences so that V and J genes could be assigned. In a later analysis, CDR3 sequences and most-parsimonious VDJ recombination scenarios were assigned using the TCRdist pipeline. In a later analysis, each TCR beta chain was defined by its CDR3 amino acid sequence together with its V-gene family, and reads lacking a unique V-gene family were excluded. A later analysis removed 550 to 650 highly shared, low-generation-probability nucleotide sequences to deal with suspected cross-contamination and a sequencing artifact. For each public chain, a later analysis derived a clonal expansion index from normalized ranks of inferred template counts within each repertoire. Generation probabilities in a later analysis came from a VDJ recombination model fitted to out-of-frame rearrangements, and those results were checked against IGoR. In a later analysis, TCR-TCR, TCR-HLA and TCR-CMV co-occurrence was scored with hypergeometric tests, and a repertoire-size bias correction was applied to TCR pairs. False discovery rates were estimated in a later analysis by permuting HLA or CMV assignments 20 times. In a later analysis, co-occurring TCRs were grouped using DBSCAN, with TCRdist sequence similarity added in when clustering inside HLA-allele-positive subsets. Repertoires with fewer than 30,000 or more than 120,000 public chains were left out of co-occurrence clustering, as were about five repertoires with anomalous nucleotide sharing. TCRdb carries this immuneACCESS record with in-frame sequences only. Its versions omit some clonotypes, under half of them owing to an unresolved V gene in the studies checked, with the rest unexplained. The V and J calls and clone size come from that table; D and trimming were worked out from the DNA. The sample yields about 83,000 clones; more than 70% were counted once. The ten largest clones represent roughly 4.2% of the sample.

The receptor was isolated from a man between 60 and 75 years old in good health and CMV-seronegative. This sequence uses TRBV7-8 and TRBJ2-4; the junction holds 9 bases that match TRBD2. The sequencing input was PBMCs. At the DNA level, the sequence is TGTGCCAGCACCAAGAGGGCAGCGGGGGGTAACAAAAACATTCAGTACTTC. It is translated as CASTKRAAGGNKNIQYF.